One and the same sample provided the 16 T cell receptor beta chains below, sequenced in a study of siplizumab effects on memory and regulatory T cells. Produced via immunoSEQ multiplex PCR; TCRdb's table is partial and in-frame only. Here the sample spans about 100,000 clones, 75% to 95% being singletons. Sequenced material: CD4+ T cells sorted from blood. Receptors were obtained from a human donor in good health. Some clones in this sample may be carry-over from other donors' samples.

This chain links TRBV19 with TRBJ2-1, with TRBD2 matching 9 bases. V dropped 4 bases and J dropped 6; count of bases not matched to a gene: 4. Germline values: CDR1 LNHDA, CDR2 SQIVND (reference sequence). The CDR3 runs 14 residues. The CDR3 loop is CASSRGLASNEQFF. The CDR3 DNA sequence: TGTGCCAGTAGTAGAGGACTAGCGAGCAATGAGCAGTTCTTC.

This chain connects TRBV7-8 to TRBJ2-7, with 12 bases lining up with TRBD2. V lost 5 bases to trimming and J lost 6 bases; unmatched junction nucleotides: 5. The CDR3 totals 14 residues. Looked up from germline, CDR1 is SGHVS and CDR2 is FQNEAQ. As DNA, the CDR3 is TGTGCCAGCAGCCCCCTAGCGGGAGGGCTCGAGCAGTACTTC. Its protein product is CASSPLAGGLEQYF. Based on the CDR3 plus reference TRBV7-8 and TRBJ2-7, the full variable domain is GAGVSQSPRYKVAKRGQDVALRCDPISGHVSLFWYQQALGQGPEFLTYFQNEAQLDKSGLPSDRFFAERPEGSVSTLKIQRTQQEDSAVYLCASSPLAGGLEQYFGPGTRLTVT.

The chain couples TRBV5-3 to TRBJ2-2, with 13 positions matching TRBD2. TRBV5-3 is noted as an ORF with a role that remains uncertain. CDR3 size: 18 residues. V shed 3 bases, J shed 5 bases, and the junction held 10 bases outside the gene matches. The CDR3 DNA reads TGTGCCAGAAGCTCTCCGACTAGCGGGAGGAGTGGAACCGGGGAGCTGTTTTTT. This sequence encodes CARSSPTSGRSGTGELFF.

CDR3 protein: CASSLAGQGYEQYF. In DNA form, the CDR3 reads TGTGCCAGCAGTTTAGCGGGACAGGGCTACGAGCAGTACTTC. This sequence joins TRBV28 and TRBJ2-7, with TRBD1 identical over 9 bases. V gave up 2 bases and J gave up 3 bases; unmatched junction bases: 2. In germline, CDR1 is MDHEN, CDR2 SYDVKM. The CDR3 totals 14 residues.

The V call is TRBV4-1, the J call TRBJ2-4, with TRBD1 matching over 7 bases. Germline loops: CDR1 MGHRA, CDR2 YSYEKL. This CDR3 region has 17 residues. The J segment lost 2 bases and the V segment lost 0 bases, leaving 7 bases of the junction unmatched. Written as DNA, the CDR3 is TGCGCCAGCAGCCAAGAAGCAACAGGGGATACCAAAAACATTCAGTACTTC. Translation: CASSQEATGDTKNIQYF.

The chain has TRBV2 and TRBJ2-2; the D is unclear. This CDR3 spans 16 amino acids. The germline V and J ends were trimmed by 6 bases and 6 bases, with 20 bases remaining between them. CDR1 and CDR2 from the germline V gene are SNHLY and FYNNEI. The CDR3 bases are TGTGCCAGCAGCAAAGATTACGTACTATCCCCCGGGGAGCTGTTTTTT. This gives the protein CASSKDYVLSPGELFF.

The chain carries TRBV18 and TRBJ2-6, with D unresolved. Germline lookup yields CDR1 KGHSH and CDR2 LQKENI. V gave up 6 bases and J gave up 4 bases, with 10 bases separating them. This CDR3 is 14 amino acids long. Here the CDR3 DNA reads TGTGCCAGCTCTCCCGTCGAAGGGGCCAACGTCCTGACTTTC. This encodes CASSPVEGANVLTF.

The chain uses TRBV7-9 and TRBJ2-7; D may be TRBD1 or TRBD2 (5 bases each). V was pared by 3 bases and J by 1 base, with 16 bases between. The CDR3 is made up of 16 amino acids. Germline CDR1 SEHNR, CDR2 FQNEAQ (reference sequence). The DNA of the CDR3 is TGTGCCAGCAGCTTGGGGGTCAGGCCCTCGTCCTACGAGCAGTACTTC. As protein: CASSLGVRPSSYEQYF. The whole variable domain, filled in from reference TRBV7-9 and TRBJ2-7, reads DTGVSQNPRHKITKRGQNVTFRCDPISEHNRLYWYRQTLGQGPEFLTYFQNEAQLEKSRLLSDRFSAERPKGSFSTLEIQRTEQGDSAMYLCASSLGVRPSSYEQYFGPGTRLTVT.

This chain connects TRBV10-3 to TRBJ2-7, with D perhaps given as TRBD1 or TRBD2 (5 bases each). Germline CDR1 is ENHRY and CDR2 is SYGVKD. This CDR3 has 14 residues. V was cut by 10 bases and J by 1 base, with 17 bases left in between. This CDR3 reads CASWVGGGSYEQYF. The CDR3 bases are TGTGCCAGCTGGGTGGGTGGGGGTTCCTACGAGCAGTACTTC.

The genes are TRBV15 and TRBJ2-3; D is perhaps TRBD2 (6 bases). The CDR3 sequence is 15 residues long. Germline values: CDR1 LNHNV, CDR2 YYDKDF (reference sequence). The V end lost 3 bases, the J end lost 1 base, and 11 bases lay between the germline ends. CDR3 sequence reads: CATSSFTGGTDTQYF. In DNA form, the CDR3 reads TGTGCCACCAGCAGTTTTACGGGAGGCACAGATACGCAGTATTTT.

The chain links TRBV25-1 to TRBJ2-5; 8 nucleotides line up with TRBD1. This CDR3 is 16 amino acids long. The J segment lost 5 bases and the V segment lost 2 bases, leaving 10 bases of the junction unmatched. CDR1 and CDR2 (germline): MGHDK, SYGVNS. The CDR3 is CASSEGQGSRRETQYF. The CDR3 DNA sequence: TGTGCCAGCAGTGAAGGACAGGGCTCACGTCGGGAGACCCAGTACTTC.

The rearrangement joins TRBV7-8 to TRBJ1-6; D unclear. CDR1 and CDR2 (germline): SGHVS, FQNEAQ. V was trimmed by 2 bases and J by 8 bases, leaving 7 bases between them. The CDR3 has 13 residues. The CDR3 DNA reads TGTGCCAGCAGCTTATCCCCAGATTCACCCCTCCACTTT. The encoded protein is CASSLSPDSPLHF.

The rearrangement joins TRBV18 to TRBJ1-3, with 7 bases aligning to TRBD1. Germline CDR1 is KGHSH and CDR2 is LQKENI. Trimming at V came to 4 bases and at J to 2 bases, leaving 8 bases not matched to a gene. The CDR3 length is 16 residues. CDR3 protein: CASSRLTGRTGNTIYF. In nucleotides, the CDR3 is TGTGCCAGCTCACGTCTGACAGGGCGGACTGGAAACACCATATATTTT.

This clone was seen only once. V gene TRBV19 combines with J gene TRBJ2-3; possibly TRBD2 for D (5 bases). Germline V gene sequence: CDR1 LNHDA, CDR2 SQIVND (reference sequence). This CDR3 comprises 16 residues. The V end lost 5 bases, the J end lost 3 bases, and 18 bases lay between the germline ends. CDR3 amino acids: CASSSTGKYGTDTQYF. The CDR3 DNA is TGTGCCAGTAGTTCTACCGGGAAGTATGGGACAGATACGCAGTATTTT.

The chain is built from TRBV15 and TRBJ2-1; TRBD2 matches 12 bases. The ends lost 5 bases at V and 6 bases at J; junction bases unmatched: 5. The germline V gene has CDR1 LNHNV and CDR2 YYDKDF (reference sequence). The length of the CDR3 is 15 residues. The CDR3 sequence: CATSQRTSGANEQFF. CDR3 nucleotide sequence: TGTGCCACCAGCCAGAGGACTAGCGGGGCCAATGAGCAGTTCTTC. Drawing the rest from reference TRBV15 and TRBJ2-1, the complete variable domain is DAMVIQNPRYQVTQFGKPVTLSCSQTLNHNVMYWYQQKSSQAPKLLFHYYDKDFNNEADTPDNFQSRRPNTSFCFLDIRSPGLGDTAMYLCATSQRTSGANEQFFGPGTRLTVL.

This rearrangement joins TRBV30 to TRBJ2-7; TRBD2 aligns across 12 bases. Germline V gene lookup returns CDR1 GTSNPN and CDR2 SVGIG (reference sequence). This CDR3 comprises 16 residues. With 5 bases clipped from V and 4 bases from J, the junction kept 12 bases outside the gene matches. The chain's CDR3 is CAWDRTSGKGFYEQYF. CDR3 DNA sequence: TGTGCCTGGGACCGGACTAGCGGGAAAGGATTTTACGAGCAGTACTTC.